Shown below are 9 T cell receptor beta chains from a single sample sequenced in a study of blood T cell repertoires in COVID-19. Assay used: immunoSEQ multiplex PCR; TCRdb lists only in-frame clones, some missing. Among approximately 170,000 clones listed, about 81% were seen once. Sequencing was performed on peripheral blood. These receptors all come from an elderly woman with acute or convalescent COVID-19.

J is TRBJ2-7 and V is TRBV4-3; TRBD2 might be the D (5 bases). Germline values: CDR1 LGHNA, CDR2 YSLEER. The CDR3 loop spans 14 amino acids. V was pared by 4 bases and J by 3 bases, with 13 bases between. CDR3 sequence reads: CASSRGQYNYEQYF. As DNA, the CDR3 is TGCGCCAGCAGCCGAGGGCAGTACAACTACGAGCAGTACTTC.

This chain uses TRBV9 with TRBJ2-1, with D perhaps matching TRBD2 (5 bases). This CDR3 has 15 residues. V lost 1 base and J 1 base, leaving 9 bases between the germline ends. Germline assignment: CDR1 SGDLS and CDR2 YYNGEE. This CDR3 is CASSVTGGSYNEQFF. The CDR3 DNA sequence: TGTGCCAGCAGCGTAACCGGAGGATCCTACAATGAGCAGTTCTTC.

The chain couples TRBV6-2 or TRBV6-3 to TRBJ2-1; TRBD2 matches 9 bases. Germline loops: CDR1 MNHEY, CDR2 SVGEGT. This CDR3 spans 17 amino acids. Trimming cost V 2 bases and J 0 bases; bases outside gene matches: 5. For the CDR3, the DNA is TGTGCCAGCAGTTACGGTTTTAGCGGGGGCTCCTACAATGAGCAGTTCTTC. It codes for CASSYGFSGGSYNEQFF.

Here the CDR3 reads CASTGAGTDTQYF. CDR3 DNA sequence: TGTGCCAGTACGGGAGCGGGCACAGATACGCAGTATTTT. This chain joins TRBV19 and TRBJ2-3; tentative D call: TRBD2 (6 bases). Trimming took off 7 bases at V and 1 base at J, with 9 bases between the two ends. This CDR3 is built from 13 residues. CDR1 and CDR2 from the germline V gene are LNHDA and SQIVND (reference sequence).

The chain carries TRBV15 and TRBJ2-7; no firm D call. Germline CDR1 LNHNV, CDR2 YYDKDF (reference sequence). Trimming took off 1 base at V and 1 base at J, with 11 bases between the two ends. The CDR3 consists of 15 residues. CDR3 protein: CATSRADASSYEQYF. For the CDR3, the DNA is TGTGCCACCAGCAGAGCAGATGCCAGTTCCTACGAGCAGTACTTC.

The rearrangement uses TRBV2 and TRBJ2-4, with 7 bases lining up with TRBD2. The CDR3 length is 17 residues. J gave up 0 bases and V 6 bases, and 11 bases lay outside the gene matches. CDR1 and CDR2 from the germline V gene are SNHLY and FYNNEI. DNA for the CDR3: TGTGCCAGCAGACCCATTAGCGGGTCGCTAGCCAAAAACATTCAGTACTTC. Protein product: CASRPISGSLAKNIQYF.

The rearrangement links TRBV4-3 to TRBJ1-2; TRBD1 agrees at 7 bases. V lost 0 bases to trimming and J lost 7 bases; unmatched junction nucleotides: 8. Germline-derived CDR1 and CDR2 are LGHNA and YSLEER. This CDR3 spans 15 amino acids. The DNA for the CDR3 is TGCGCCAGCAGCCAAGATCTAAAGGGGGCTGGTGGCTACACCTTC. Translated: CASSQDLKGAGGYTF.

V is TRBV11-2 and J is TRBJ1-1; D is possibly TRBD1 (6 bases). The V gene lost 1 base and the J gene lost 0 bases, with 9 bases spanning the gap. Germline lookup yields CDR1 SGHAT and CDR2 FQNNGV. This CDR3 comprises 15 residues. CDR3 loop: CASSLGQGMNTEAFF. The CDR3 bases are TGTGCCAGCAGCTTAGGTCAGGGGATGAACACTGAAGCTTTCTTT.

This clone has a single count. This chain uses TRBV30 with TRBJ2-3; D is perhaps TRBD2 (6 bases). Germline V gene sequence: CDR1 GTSNPN, CDR2 SVGIG (reference sequence). With 4 bases removed from V and 5 bases from J, the gap between germline ends came to 7 bases. The CDR3 contains 11 residues. The CDR3 coding sequence is TGTGCCTGGATGGGGGGAGATACGCAGTATTTT. Translating it yields CAWMGGDTQYF. The whole variable domain, filled in from reference TRBV30 and TRBJ2-3, reads SQTIHQWPATLVQPVGSPLSLECTVEGTSNPNLYWYRQAAGRGLQLLFYSVGIGQISSEVPQNLSASRPQDRQFILSSKKLLLSDSGFYLCAWMGGDTQYFGPGTRLTVL.